The clone carrying this T cell receptor (beta chain) was found a few times. Its specificity is unknown. TCR cDNA received a 3' ligated oligonucleotide that carried a UMI. Adult healthy volunteers gave 2.5 ml peripheral blood for whole-blood RNA. Reverse transcription used DNase-treated unsorted total RNA, aiming for roughly 1 to 1,100 ng. This sample was taken from a study of naive and memory T cell subsets. Findings and limits, study-wide: Potentially, T cell activation and differentiation skew this RNA-based measurement.

Amplification of ligated cDNA took four PCR rounds with SP2 and nested alpha and beta constant primers. Alpha and beta constant region primers primed reverse transcription for blood and skin samples. Each CDR3 protein gets one entry after TCRdb re-called the 5' RACE reads with MiXCR. The repertoire holds roughly 60,000 distinct CDR3 sequences, with 7% to 8.5% as singletons. Trimming took 0 bases from V and 9 from J, leaving 9 bases between them. Germline V gene data show CDR1 as SGHVS and CDR2 as FQNEAQ. This CDR3 has 13 amino acids. The V gene is TRBV7-8, the J gene TRBJ2-1; D perhaps matches TRBD2 (5 bases). The receptor was derived from a male donor in good health. As DNA, the CDR3 is TGTGCCAGCAGCTTAGCTGACTACGGTGAGCAGTTCTTC. This encodes CASSLADYGEQFF. The full variable domain, rest sourced from reference TRBV7-8 and TRBJ2-1, is GAGVSQSPRYKVAKRGQDVALRCDPISGHVSLFWYQQALGQGPEFLTYFQNEAQLDKSGLPSDRFFAERPEGSVSTLKIQRTQQEDSAVYLCASSLADYGEQFFGPGTRLTVL.